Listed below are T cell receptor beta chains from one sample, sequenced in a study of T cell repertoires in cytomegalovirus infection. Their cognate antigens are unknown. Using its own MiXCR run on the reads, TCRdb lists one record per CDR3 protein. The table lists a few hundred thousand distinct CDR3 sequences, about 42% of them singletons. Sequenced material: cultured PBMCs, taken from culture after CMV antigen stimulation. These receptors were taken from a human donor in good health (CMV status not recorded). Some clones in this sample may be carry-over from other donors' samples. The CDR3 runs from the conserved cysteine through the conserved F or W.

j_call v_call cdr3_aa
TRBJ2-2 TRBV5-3 CASSWTGAHTGELFF
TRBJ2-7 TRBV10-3 CAIGDTGGAREQYF
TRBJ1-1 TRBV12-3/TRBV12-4 CASNRREGVTEAFF
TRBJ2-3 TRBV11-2 CASSKGRGLDTQYF
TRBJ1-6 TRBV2 CASRDSVSYNSPLHF
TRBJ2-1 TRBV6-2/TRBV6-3 CASKGMGLYNEQFF
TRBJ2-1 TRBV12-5 CASGLTVPEQFF
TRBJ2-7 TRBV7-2 CASSSETETYEQYF
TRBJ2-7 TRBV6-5 CASSPDREGYEQYF
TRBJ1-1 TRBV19 CASSTLRTGQTEAFF
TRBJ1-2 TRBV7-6 CASSPKVGHINYGYTF
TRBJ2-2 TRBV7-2 CAGSGRNTGELFF
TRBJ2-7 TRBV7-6 CASSISGGVYEQYF
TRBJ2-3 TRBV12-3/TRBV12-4 CASSFTPRADTQYF
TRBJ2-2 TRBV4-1 CASSPGGRGLDTGELFF
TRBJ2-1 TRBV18 CASSPDRGHNEQFF
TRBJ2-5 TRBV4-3 CASSQAGGQETQYF
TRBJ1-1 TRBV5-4 CASSPTWGNTEAFF
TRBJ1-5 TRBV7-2 CASSAQSYNQPQHF
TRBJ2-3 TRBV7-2 CASSSPILAGVSSTDTQYF
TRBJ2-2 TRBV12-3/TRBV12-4 CASSLKPTNTGELFF
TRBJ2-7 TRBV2 CASSAPRGEQYF
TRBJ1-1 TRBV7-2 CASSWDRGKAFF
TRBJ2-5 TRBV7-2 CASSLGIETQYF
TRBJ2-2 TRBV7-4 CASSQGVAGETGELFF
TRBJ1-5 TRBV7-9 CASSLSVPGPQPQHF
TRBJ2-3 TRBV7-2 CASNPGMLGSTDTQYF
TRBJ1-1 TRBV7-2 CASSLSSGQNFEAFF
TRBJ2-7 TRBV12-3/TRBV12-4 CASSGTGALGYEQYF
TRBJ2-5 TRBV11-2 CASSDLGGAGETQYF
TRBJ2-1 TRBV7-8 CASSFSRSHNEQFF
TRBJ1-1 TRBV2 CASTRSWVNTEAFF
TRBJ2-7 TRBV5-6 CASSLFQGGDYEQYF
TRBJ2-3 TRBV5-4 CASRLTGGRTDTQYF
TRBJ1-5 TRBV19 CASSPPTGGFSYQPQHF
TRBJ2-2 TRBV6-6 CASRAPIDSAANTGELLF
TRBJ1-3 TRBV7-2 CASSLGQQDTIYF
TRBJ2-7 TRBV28 CASSLGGEAAGEQYF
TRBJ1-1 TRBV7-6 CASSPGVTNTEAFF
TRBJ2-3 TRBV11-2 CASSPLADSTDTQYF
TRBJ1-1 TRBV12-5 CASGFWTGGSTEAFF
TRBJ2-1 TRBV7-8 CASSFSRGNYRAGQDNEQFF
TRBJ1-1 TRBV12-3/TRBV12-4 CASSYRTGANTEAFF
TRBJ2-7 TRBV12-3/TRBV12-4 CASMGQGAGEQYF
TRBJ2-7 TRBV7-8 CASSSGTDLEQYF
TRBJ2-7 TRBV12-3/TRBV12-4 CASSLGQGAFFSYEQYF
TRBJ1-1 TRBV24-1 CATSGTGNNTEAFF
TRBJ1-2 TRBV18 CASSSRPYGYTF
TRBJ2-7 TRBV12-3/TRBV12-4 CASSPGTLAIPSYEQYF
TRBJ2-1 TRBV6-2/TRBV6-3 CASSTRLLNRNEQFF
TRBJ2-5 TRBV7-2 CASSQFFAVGDETQYF
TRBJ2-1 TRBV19 CASSIGREQFF
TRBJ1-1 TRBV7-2 CASSTMGTVNTEAFF
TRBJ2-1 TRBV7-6 CASSSEPGQQNEQFF